The 2 T cell receptor beta chains presented below share a single source sample, sequenced in a study of cytomegalovirus exposure and HLA in healthy donors. The PCR made use of 60 Vbeta and 13 Jbeta primers. Here immunoSEQ multiplex PCR was the method, and the copy in TCRdb shows in-frame clones only, minus some. Its table records about 53,000 clones. Sequencing was done on a sample of PBMCs. The origin of the receptors is a man between 18 and 35 years old in good health and CMV-seropositive.

The J gene is TRBJ1-5, the V gene TRBV6-1; D call uncertain. Germline CDR1 is MNHNS and CDR2 is SASEGT. This CDR3 is built from 14 residues. Trimming took 3 bases from V and 2 from J, leaving 8 bases between them. The chain's CDR3 is CASSERGGNQPQHF. DNA for the CDR3: TGTGCCAGCAGTGAGCGTGGTGGCAATCAGCCCCAGCATTTT.

The chain is built from TRBV19 and TRBJ1-2; D gene unclear. CDR1 and CDR2 (germline): LNHDA, SQIVND (reference sequence). The CDR3 consists of 13 residues. Trimming shortened V by 5 bases and J by 4 bases, and 11 bases separated the two germline ends. The CDR3 DNA sequence: TGTGCCAGTAGTGCCCGGGAGACCTATGGCTACACCTTC. It translates to CASSARETYGYTF.